The next 15 T cell receptor beta chains were all read from a single sample in a study of blood T cells in healthy people across ages. A second PCR, run for about 6 to 12 cycles, used a sample-barcoded 5' primer plus a J-beta primer mix. One entry per CDR3 protein results from TCRdb running MiXCR on the 5' RACE reads. The data contain 1.5 million to 2 million distinct CDR3 sequences, 28% of them singletons. The sample consisted of blood. The receptor source for this set is a woman aged 30 to 39 in good health.

CDR3 coding DNA: TGCGCCAGCACCCCGGGTGGAGCGGTCTCCTACGAGCAGTACTTC. It specifies CASTPGGAVSYEQYF. V gene TRBV5-1 combines with J gene TRBJ2-7; weak D call: TRBD2 (5 bases). Deletions cut 6 bases from V and 0 bases from J, with 16 bases between. This CDR3 region has 15 residues. In germline, CDR1 is SGHRS, CDR2 YFSETQ.

The table lists this clonotype with a few counts. V and J are TRBV5-1 and TRBJ2-1; 10 nucleotides align to TRBD1. Per the germline V gene, CDR1 is SGHRS and CDR2 is YFSETQ. The CDR3 is made up of 15 amino acids. Unmatched junction bases numbered 11, after V lost 7 bases and J lost 7 bases. The CDR3: CASGLETGGFNEQFF. As DNA, the CDR3 is TGCGCCAGCGGGCTCGAGACAGGGGGCTTTAATGAGCAGTTCTTC. The variable domain in full, completed from reference TRBV5-1 and TRBJ2-1, reads KAGVTQTPRYLIKTRGQQVTLSCSPISGHRSVSWYQQTPGQGLQFLFEYFSETQRNKGNFPGRFSGRQFSNSRSEMNVSTLELGDSALYLCASGLETGGFNEQFFGPGTRLTVL.

This sequence joins TRBV7-2 and TRBJ2-7; 9 bases fit TRBD1. The better agreement between TRBJ2-5 and the DNA end casts doubt on the J call. There are 15 residues in the CDR3. Germline V CDR1 and CDR2: SGHTA, FQGNSA. The CDR3 DNA is TGTGCCAGCAGCTTTTCGGGACAGGGTGGTGGGACCCAGTACTTC. Protein sequence: CASSFSGQGGGTQYF.

The CDR3 spells CASSAATGHGYTF. CDR3 DNA: TGCGCCAGCAGCGCGGCGACAGGTCATGGCTACACCTTC. The chain couples TRBV5-1 to TRBJ1-2; TRBD1 might be the D (6 bases). The germline V gene encodes CDR1 SGHRS and CDR2 YFSETQ. V dropped 4 bases and J dropped 6 bases, with 13 bases sitting between them. CDR3 length: 13 amino acids.

CDR3 residues: CASSSWTGDTGELFF. CDR3 coding DNA: TGTGCCAGCAGCTCGTGGACAGGGGACACCGGGGAGCTGTTTTTT. The J gene is TRBJ2-2, the V gene TRBV11-2, with TRBD1 matching over 9 bases. Trimming removed 4 bases from V and 3 bases from J; junction bases left unmatched: 3. The CDR3 has 15 residues. From germline, CDR1 is SGHAT and CDR2 FQNNGV.

This clonotype was seen at least ten times. The rearrangement joins TRBV20-1 to TRBJ2-1; D uncertain. Germline loops: CDR1 DFQATT, CDR2 SNEGSKA (reference sequence). V lost 0 bases, J lost 6 bases, and 12 bases lay in between. This CDR3 has 14 amino acids. The CDR3 nucleotides read TGCAGTGCTAGAGATGAAGGTTTCCGCAATGAGCAGTTCTTC. This sequence encodes CSARDEGFRNEQFF.

This clonotype was picked up many times. The J gene is TRBJ2-1, the V gene TRBV9; D not resolved. Germline CDR1 and CDR2: SGDLS and YYNGEE. V dropped 0 bases and J dropped 6 bases, with 7 bases sitting between them. The CDR3 has 13 residues. For the CDR3, the DNA is TGTGCCAGCAGCGTAGACGCAGTCAATGAGCAGTTCTTC. Translation gives CASSVDAVNEQFF. Drawing the rest from reference TRBV9 and TRBJ2-1, the complete variable domain is DSGVTQTPKHLITATGQRVTLRCSPRSGDLSVYWYQQSLDQGLQFLIQYYNGEERAKGNILERFSAQQFPDLHSELNLSSLELGDSALYFCASSVDAVNEQFFGPGTRLTVL.

The chain recombines TRBV30 with TRBJ2-1; maybe TRBD2 (5 bases). The length of the CDR3 is 13 residues. Germline CDR1 and CDR2: GTSNPN and SVGIG (reference sequence). V lost 3 bases and J 0 bases, leaving 6 bases between the germline ends. CDR3 nucleotides: TGTGCCTGGAGGGGGAGCTCCTACAATGAGCAGTTCTTC. Amino acid sequence: CAWRGSSYNEQFF.

This clonotype was counted between two and nine times. CDR3 sequence (DNA): TGTGCCAGCAGCTTAACCGGGGCAGTAGACTATGGCTACACCTTC. Protein: CASSLTGAVDYGYTF. The rearrangement uses TRBV5-6 and TRBJ1-2; maybe TRBD1 (5 bases). This CDR3 is built from 15 residues. Germline V gene data show CDR1 as SGHDT and CDR2 as YYEEEE. Trimming stripped 2 bases from V and 3 bases from J, with 14 bases between.

The chain is built from TRBV6-2 or TRBV6-3 and TRBJ2-3; D possibly corresponds to TRBD2 (5 bases). Trimming took off 0 bases at V and 5 bases at J, with 9 bases between the two ends. The CDR3 is 14 amino acids. The V gene's germline CDR1 is MNHEY and CDR2 SVGEGT. The CDR3 is CASSYSSAGDTQYF. CDR3 sequence (DNA): TGTGCCAGCAGTTACTCTTCGGCGGGAGATACGCAGTATTTT.

The chain joins TRBV27 to TRBJ2-7; D is perhaps TRBD2 (6 bases). Germline-derived CDR1 and CDR2 are MNHEY and SMNVEV (reference sequence). The CDR3 consists of 15 residues. Between the trimmed V and J ends, which lost 5 bases and 0 bases, there was a span of 14 bases. CDR3 sequence (DNA): TGTGCCAGCAGTCCCTCGGGGGAGCTCTCCTACGAGCAGTACTTC. Translated, it gives CASSPSGELSYEQYF.

The chain carries TRBV14 and TRBJ1-1, with 10 bases fitting TRBD1. Germline CDR1 SGHDN, CDR2 FVKESK. Losses at the gene ends were 6 bases for V and 4 bases for J; bases not matched to a gene: 11. This CDR3 contains 16 residues. DNA for the CDR3: TGTGCCAGCAGGCTGACAAAGGGACAGGGGAGCACTGAAGCTTTCTTT. Protein product: CASRLTKGQGSTEAFF.

The sample holds a few counts of this clonotype. The chain links TRBV30 to TRBJ2-5; possible D gene TRBD2, 5 bases. Per the germline V gene, CDR1 is GTSNPN and CDR2 is SVGIG (reference sequence). The CDR3 has 14 amino acids. The V end lost 3 bases, the J end lost 2 bases, and 13 bases lay between the germline ends. The chain's CDR3 is CAWSLLGVQETQYF. For the CDR3, the DNA is TGTGCCTGGAGCCTACTGGGAGTTCAAGAGACCCAGTACTTC. Filled out from reference TRBV30 and TRBJ2-5, the complete variable domain reads SQTIHQWPATLVQPVGSPLSLECTVEGTSNPNLYWYRQAAGRGLQLLFYSVGIGQISSEVPQNLSASRPQDRQFILSSKKLLLSDSGFYLCAWSLLGVQETQYFGPGTRLLVL.

The J gene is TRBJ2-1, the V gene TRBV15; 12 nucleotides align to TRBD2. The germline V gene encodes CDR1 LNHNV and CDR2 YYDKDF (reference sequence). CDR3 length: 16 amino acids. V lost 1 base to trimming and J lost 4 bases; unmatched junction nucleotides: 2. The CDR3: CATSRGTSGGYNEQFF. The DNA for the CDR3 is TGTGCCACCAGCAGAGGTACTAGCGGGGGGTACAATGAGCAGTTCTTC.

This clonotype turned up a few times. This chain links TRBV20-1 with TRBJ2-5; no clear D gene. Trimming pared 4 bases from V and 1 base from J, leaving 7 bases between. The CDR3 runs to 12 residues. Germline V lookup: CDR1 DFQATT, CDR2 SNEGSKA (reference sequence). As DNA, the CDR3 is TGCAGTGCTAATGGCGGCCAAGAGACCCAGTACTTC. Its protein product is CSANGGQETQYF.